These T cell receptor beta chains were read from a single sample in a study of a mutant IDH1 vaccine in newly diagnosed glioma. Profiling relied on immunoSEQ multiplex PCR, and the TCRdb table lists in-frame clones only, not all of them. The sample includes tens of thousands of clones, 86% of them seen just once. The sample consisted of PBMCs, taken from a glioma patient treated with radiotherapy, temozolomide or both. The receptors were gathered from a man aged 40-55 years with glioma. Each CDR3 is given with its conserved first and last residue. The size of a clone is reported for some rows only, either as once, few or many, or as a class for expanded clones.

j_gene | abundance | v_gene | CDR3aa
TRBJ2-5 | - | TRBV13 | CASSSDAGDPNQETQYF
TRBJ2-7 | - | TRBV7-2 | CASSGSRYEQYF
TRBJ1-1 | - | TRBV9 | CASSGHPPGLGTNTEAFF
TRBJ2-1 | - | TRBV19 | CASSPLPPRDSSYNEQFF
TRBJ1-1 | once | TRBV11-1 | CASSFGEGTEAFF
TRBJ2-3 | - | TRBV9 | CASSVVGGTDTQYF
TRBJ2-7 | - | TRBV5-4 | CASSLGQSYEQYF
TRBJ1-1 | once | TRBV5-6 | CASGPGQINTEAFF
TRBJ2-1 | - | TRBV4-3 | CASSQEGRFLNEQFF
TRBJ2-2 | - | TRBV9 | CASSVAGTGGELFF
TRBJ2-3 | - | TRBV29-1 | CSGWVGAYTQYF
TRBJ1-1 | - | TRBV6-5 | CASSRRTGRNTEAFF
TRBJ2-7 | once | TRBV19 | CASSRLAGAYEQYF
TRBJ1-1 | - | TRBV6-5 | CASSTDRGTEAFF
TRBJ2-1 | - | TRBV13 | CASAGTFGNEQFF
TRBJ2-7 | once | TRBV19 | CASSRQGAVGEQYF
- | - | TRBV25-1 | CASSEYEVHEQYF
TRBJ1-4 | once | TRBV13 | CASSPRQSLSEEKLFF
TRBJ2-3 | - | TRBV27 | CASSIQRGGDTQYF
TRBJ1-1 | - | TRBV6-5 | CASSYSIRAGTEAFF
TRBJ2-3 | - | TRBV6-5 | CASSYSGTSGMYTQYF
TRBJ1-1 | - | TRBV7-2 | CASSLEYRNTEAFF
TRBJ1-2 | - | TRBV7-9 | CASSLLGRANYGYTF
TRBJ2-7 | - | TRBV10-3 | CAIRDGTVSYEQYF
TRBJ2-2 | - | TRBV25-1 | CASRTHSHGELFF